The clone carrying this TCR beta chain occurred a few times. The data were taken from a study of identical twins. CDR1 and CDR2 (germline): LNHNV, YYDKDF (reference sequence). V gave up 0 bases and J gave up 0 bases; unmatched junction bases: 13. This CDR3 spans 20 amino acids. TCRdb recomputed calls from the 5' RACE reads with MiXCR, one row per CDR3 protein. Among about 810,000 distinct CDR3 sequences listed, more than 9% were seen once. This same sample was also part of a study on yellow fever vaccine responses in identical twins.

The source of this sequence is a woman aged 18-29 years in good health. The specimen was PBMCs. The V call is TRBV15, the J call TRBJ2-4; TRBD2 agrees at 8 bases. CDR3 sequence reads: CATSREVTRLALLAKNIQYF. Written as DNA, the CDR3 is TGTGCCACCAGCAGAGAGGTTACGCGACTAGCGCTCTTAGCCAAAAACATTCAGTACTTC.